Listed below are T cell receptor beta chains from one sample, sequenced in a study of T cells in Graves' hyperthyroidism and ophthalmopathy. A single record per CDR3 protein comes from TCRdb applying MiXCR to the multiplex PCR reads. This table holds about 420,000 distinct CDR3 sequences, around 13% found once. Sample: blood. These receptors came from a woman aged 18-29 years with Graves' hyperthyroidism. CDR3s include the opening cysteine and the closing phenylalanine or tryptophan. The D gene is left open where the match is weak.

CDR3: CASSLDSGRARTGELFF
D: TRBD2
V: TRBV7-2
J: TRBJ2-2

CDR3: CATRDDLNTEAFF
D: .
V: TRBV10-3
J: TRBJ1-1

CDR3: CASTIGSAPFHEQYF
D: .
V: TRBV6-1
J: TRBJ2-7

CDR3: CASSYTQLVDEQFF
D: .
V: TRBV6-6
J: TRBJ2-1

CDR3: CASSLITSGIYNEQFF
D: TRBD2
V: TRBV5-1
J: TRBJ2-1

CDR3: CASSPPGFRTSQDGYTF
D: .
V: TRBV18
J: TRBJ1-2

CDR3: CASRPGLAGVNEQFF
D: TRBD2
V: TRBV6-1
J: TRBJ2-1

CDR3: CSARDRRAVFDTQYF
D: .
V: TRBV20-1
J: TRBJ2-3

CDR3: CASSQDRDSGNTIYF
D: TRBD1
V: TRBV18
J: TRBJ1-3

CDR3: CASSVEQHNSPLHF
D: .
V: TRBV9
J: TRBJ1-6

CDR3: CAIGPTRFAEQYF
D: .
V: TRBV10-3
J: TRBJ2-7

CDR3: CASTEGANTGELFF
D: .
V: TRBV19
J: TRBJ2-2

CDR3: CASSEVAQPYNEQFF
D: .
V: TRBV6-4
J: TRBJ2-1

CDR3: CASSLRAGYTEAFF
D: .
V: TRBV11-2
J: TRBJ1-1

CDR3: CASSYERNNYEQYF
D: .
V: TRBV6-6
J: TRBJ2-7